This TCR beta chain was observed in a study of blood T cell repertoires in COVID-19. Study-level information: Whether acute or convalescent, the COVID-19 samples came from the United States, Italy and Spain. PBMCs, B-cell-depleted T cells, or T cells provided the cDNA or gDNA that made up the material.

Per the original data handling: Researchers report that nucleated cell counts were estimated from reference gene primer amplification. Clones were sequenced by immunoSEQ multiplex PCR, and TCRdb holds only the in-frame ones, with some missing. That table supplies the V and J calls and clone size; D and trimming were determined from the DNA. The sample gives about 100,000 clones, 85% to 95% of which show up once; 5% to 6% is in the top ten. The CDR3 runs 12 residues. V lost 6 bases to trimming and J lost 8 bases, with 12 bases between them. This TCR was recovered from a man aged 50 to 60 with active COVID-19. The material sequenced was peripheral blood. V usage is TRBV12-3 or TRBV12-4 and J usage is TRBJ2-3; D unresolved. CDR3 amino acids: CASSRGTVTQYF. The CDR3 DNA follows: TGTGCCAGCAGCCGAGGTACGGTTACGCAGTATTTT.